This T cell receptor beta chain was identified in a study of blood T cell repertoires in COVID-19. Everyone who took part was roughly 18 to 89 years old, and they came from 20 to 25 US areas. Clinical history reported by participants formed the basis on which cohorts were assigned. Cohort 3 recovery required two negative PCRs, clearance, or symptom resolution. In the authors' workflow: Estimated nucleated cell counts came from reference gene primer amplification. The assay was immunoSEQ multiplex PCR, and TCRdb's table has in-frame clones only and misses some. D and trimming were read from the DNA, whereas the V and J calls and clone size are those reported in that table. In the table there are 180,000 or so clones, over 80% of which are singletons. This CDR3 contains 13 residues. Deletions cut 2 bases from V and 7 bases from J, with 8 bases between. CDR1 and CDR2 (germline): MNHEY, SVGEGT.

The sequenced sample was PBMCs or T cells enriched from blood (not recorded which). This sequence originates from a woman aged 55-70 years who had recovered from COVID-19. The V and J genes are TRBV6-2 or TRBV6-3 and TRBJ1-4; D is unresolved. CDR3 amino acids: CASSYESGEKLFF. The DNA of the CDR3 is TGTGCCAGCAGTTACGAGTCGGGTGAAAAACTGTTTTTT.